Given below is one T cell receptor (beta chain) in context. The target of this receptor is not known. No clone much larger than this one lies a single base away; base qualities are absent. A two-step multiplex PCR was used to amplify TCR-beta CDR3 regions from genomic DNA, and Illumina-compatible adaptors were added in the second step. As a commercial immunoSEQ service, TCR-beta immunosequencing was carried out on an Illumina platform. The authors' analysis ran thus. Two measures summarised the repertoires: productive clonality, and Top 10 Clones, meaning the percentage of T-cell templates coming from the ten most frequent sequences. Values for productive clonality spanned 0 to 1, where a value of 1 indicated a monoclonal population. Tumour-associated clones, identified using log10 scatter plots, were defined as sequences that made up at least 0.1% of tumour T-cell templates and were not found in the matched non-adjacent lung. Two-group comparisons used Student's t-tests, stages used ANOVA, and relationships used linear regression, analysed in GraphPad Prism7 and R. TCRdb provides this immuneACCESS table in a form limited to in-frame rearrangements. Some clones are lacking; in checked studies, under half of them reflect an unresolved V gene, and why the rest are absent is not known. That table gives V, J and clone size, and the DNA gave D and trimming. Within this sample are a few thousand clones, with about 70% of them counted one time only. The top ten clonotypes cover about 14% of the sample.

Normal lung samples were non-adjacent lung tissue taken as far from the tumour as possible, at least 3 cm away, from the same patient. Genomic DNA was isolated with the QIAamp DNA kit from frozen aliquots of single-cell suspensions that had not been sorted. Tissues arrived within 2 hours of resection and were immediately processed into single-cell suspensions. Tissue was broken up mechanically, digested enzymatically with DNase I, collagenase I and hyaluronidase for 30 minutes at 37 degrees C, and then filtered and RBC-lysed. The sample belongs to a study of immune cell composition in non-small cell lung cancer (TCRdb year 2017). Background on the whole study: Histologic subtype, mostly lung adenocarcinoma or squamous cell carcinoma, was determined with H&E together with p63, CK5, Napsin A and TTF-1 immunohistochemistry. Four tumour specimens that had TCR-beta data belonged to rare histological subtypes and were left out of the subtype comparisons. TCR-beta sequencing from Adaptive Biotechnologies was done on a few dozen paired sets of NSCLC tumour and non-adjacent lung specimens and on roughly 28 tumour-only specimens. In supplementary cohort #1, which comprised some eleven lung adenocarcinoma cases, paired tumour/lung TCR-beta sequencing was performed and TIL populations were generated so that tumour reactivity could be assessed.

Taken from cysteine to phenylalanine, the CDR3 has 14 residues. Just the 42-base CDR3 DNA is kept, in frame starting at base 1. The germline V gene encodes CDR1 LNHDA and CDR2 SQIVND (reference sequence). Trimming removed 10 bases from V and 4 bases from J, leaving 16 bases between the germline ends. The full study reports these points: No significant correlation was found between tumour TCR-beta clonality and smoking pack-years. The reactivity cohort included only about nine cases, and whether tumour-reactive clones share sequences with the dominant in vivo tumour-associated clones was not shown. Nearly half of NSCLC cases had tumour-associated clones >0.5%, found in 33% of adenocarcinomas compared with around 79% of squamous carcinomas. Across 9 to 10 adenocarcinoma cases, TIL tumour reactivity correlated strongly with maximal tumour-associated clone frequency but not with overall clonality.

The rearranged chain carries TRBV19 and TRBJ2-2; possibly the D gene is TRBD2, per 6 matching bases. Sequencing was performed on non-adjacent lung tissue. The TCR comes from a human donor with non-small cell lung cancer. The nucleotides read TGTGCCACCAGGAGGAGGGGAGGCACCGGGGAGCTGTTTTTT. This yields the protein CATRRRGGTGELFF.